The present T cell receptor (beta chain) was sequenced within a study of technical replicates of blood from a few donors. The CDR3 contains 15 residues. V lost 5 bases and J 0 bases, leaving 12 bases between the germline ends. Germline CDR1 reads MDHEN; CDR2 reads SYDVKM. Clones were sequenced by immunoSEQ multiplex PCR, and TCRdb holds only the in-frame ones, with some missing. The sample yields about 70,000 clones, under 99% seen once. Sequences were obtained from T cells isolated from PBMCs. V and J are TRBV28 and TRBJ2-3; D is ambiguous. The source of this sequence is a human donor in good health. The CDR3 nucleotides read TGTGCCAGCAGTATAGACATTTCTAGCACAGATACGCAGTATTTT. It specifies CASSIDISSTDTQYF.